The next 20 T cell receptor beta chains were all read from a single sample in a study of cytomegalovirus exposure and HLA in healthy donors. PCR involved 60 Vbeta and 13 Jbeta primers. Profiling relied on immunoSEQ multiplex PCR, and the TCRdb table lists in-frame clones only, not all of them. In the table there are tens of thousands of clones, 75% to 80% of which are singletons. The specimen was PBMCs. The receptors originated from a man younger than 30 in good health and CMV-seropositive.

The chain carries TRBV6-5 and TRBJ1-1; D not certain. V shed 6 bases and J shed 3 bases, with 11 bases lying between them. This CDR3 comprises 13 residues. Looked up from germline, CDR1 is MNHEY and CDR2 is SVGAGI. The DNA of the CDR3 is TGTGCCAGCAGATTCGGGGAGTACACTGAAGCTTTCTTT. This encodes CASRFGEYTEAFF.

This clone appeared a few times. The rearrangement uses TRBV28 and TRBJ1-6; a possible D gene is TRBD1 (5 bases). From germline, CDR1 is MDHEN and CDR2 SYDVKM. This CDR3 has 15 residues. V lost 5 bases, J lost 10 bases, and 18 bases lay in between. CDR3 nucleotide sequence: TGTGCCAGCAGTGCCCCCCTAGGGGCGAACTCACCCCTCCACTTT. It is translated as CASSAPLGANSPLHF.

The J gene is TRBJ2-3, the V gene TRBV19, with D unclear. V was shortened by 5 bases and J by 7 bases, with 16 bases between the two germline ends. CDR1 is LNHDA, CDR2 SQIVND, per germline (reference sequence). This CDR3 has 14 residues. This chain's CDR3 is CASSANSGRNTQYF. The CDR3 region has the DNA TGTGCCAGTAGTGCCAACTCGGGTCGAAATACGCAGTATTTT. Drawing the rest from reference TRBV19 and TRBJ2-3, the complete variable domain is DGGITQSPKYLFRKEGQNVTLSCEQNLNHDAMYWYRQDPGQGLRLIYYSQIVNDFQKGDIAEGYSVSREKKESFPLTVTSAQKNPTAFYLCASSANSGRNTQYFGPGTRLTVL.

This clone was found once. The J gene is TRBJ1-4, the V gene TRBV30; no reliable D call. CDR3 size: 15 residues. Germline CDR1 and CDR2: GTSNPN and SVGIG (reference sequence). Trimming left V 5 bases short and J 7 bases short, with 20 bases between. Here the CDR3 DNA reads TGTGCCTGGTCTCCAGGAACCGCCGGTGGTGAAAAACTGTTTTTT. Translated: CAWSPGTAGGEKLFF. Full variable domain (rest looked up from reference TRBV30 and TRBJ1-4): SQTIHQWPATLVQPVGSPLSLECTVEGTSNPNLYWYRQAAGRGLQLLFYSVGIGQISSEVPQNLSASRPQDRQFILSSKKLLLSDSGFYLCAWSPGTAGGEKLFFGSGTQLSVL.

In its sample, this clone was seen a few times. The V call is TRBV4-1, the J call TRBJ2-1; 9 bases are a match to TRBD2. With V trimmed by 2 bases and J by 8 bases, 10 bases remained unmatched. Germline V gene data show CDR1 as MGHRA and CDR2 as YSYEKL. This CDR3 is 16 amino acids long. DNA of the CDR3: TGCGCCAGCAGCCAAATTTTCGCGGGGGGGCACGATGAGCAGTTCTTC. Residues: CASSQIFAGGHDEQFF.

V usage is TRBV6-6 and J usage is TRBJ2-7; a possible D gene is TRBD2 (6 bases). In germline, CDR1 is MNHNY, CDR2 SVGAGI (reference sequence). CDR3 length equals 14 residues. V lost 5 bases, J lost 4 bases, and 15 bases lay in between. CDR3 residues: CASSQGLPVYEQYF. CDR3 nucleotides: TGTGCCAGCAGTCAAGGACTACCCGTTTACGAGCAGTACTTC.

The chain recombines TRBV29-1 with TRBJ2-2; 10 bases are a match to TRBD2. This CDR3 is 17 amino acids long. Unmatched junction bases numbered 12, after V lost 5 bases and J lost 3 bases. CDR1 is SQVTM, CDR2 ANQGSEA, per germline. CDR3 DNA: TGCAGCGTTCAGGGGCTAGCGGGAGATTGGGACACCGGGGAGCTGTTTTTT. Amino acid sequence: CSVQGLAGDWDTGELFF.

This clone appeared a single time. The chain has TRBV18 and TRBJ1-2; perhaps TRBD1 as D (6 bases). The CDR3 has 13 residues. V dropped 4 bases and J dropped 6 bases, with 12 bases sitting between them. Germline CDR1 and CDR2: KGHSH and LQKENI. CDR3 DNA sequence: TGTGCCAGCTCACTGCCAGGGGCGGATGGCTACACCTTC. Amino acids: CASSLPGADGYTF.

This clone was observed a handful of times. The genes are TRBV6-5 and TRBJ2-6, with D unclear. The CDR3 contains 14 residues. Germline V gives CDR1 MNHEY, CDR2 SVGAGI. V shed 6 bases and J shed 0 bases, with 6 bases lying between them. For the CDR3, the DNA is TGTGCCAGCAGCAAGAGCTCTGGGGCCAACGTCCTGACTTTC. Amino acid sequence: CASSKSSGANVLTF.

The chain has TRBV6-5 and TRBJ2-2, with D perhaps TRBD1 (5 bases). CDR1 is MNHEY and CDR2 is SVGAGI in the germline V gene. The CDR3 has 14 amino acids. The V gene lost 2 bases and the J gene lost 3 bases, with 7 bases spanning the gap. CDR3 amino acids: CASSYGADTGELFF. The CDR3 DNA is TGTGCCAGCAGTTACGGGGCGGACACCGGGGAGCTGTTTTTT.

The chain links TRBV2 to TRBJ2-6; 8 bases are a match to TRBD2. CDR1 and CDR2 from the germline V gene are SNHLY and FYNNEI. V shed 6 bases, J shed 1 base, and the junction held 8 bases outside the gene matches. The CDR3 spans 17 residues. CDR3 residues: CASRPGGGRSGANVLTF. In DNA, the CDR3 is TGTGCCAGCAGACCCGGGGGGGGAAGGTCTGGGGCCAACGTCCTGACTTTC.

J is TRBJ1-1 and V is TRBV9; D not certain. The germline CDR1 and CDR2 sequences are SGDLS and YYNGEE. CDR3 length: 13 residues. Trimming took 6 bases from V and 1 from J, leaving 10 bases between them. CDR3 nucleotides: TGTGCCAGCAACCCGACGGGGAACACTGAAGCTTTCTTT. Translating gives CASNPTGNTEAFF.

The rearrangement joins TRBV6-5 to TRBJ1-3, with 9 bases matching TRBD1. V was pared by 6 bases and J by 3 bases, with 3 bases of the junction left unmatched. This CDR3 is built from 14 residues. From germline, CDR1 is MNHEY and CDR2 SVGAGI. CDR3 in DNA: TGTGCCAGCAGGGACAGGGGTGGTGGAAACACCATATATTTT. Translating it yields CASRDRGGGNTIYF.

In this sample, this clone turned up a few times. V usage is TRBV10-2 and J usage is TRBJ1-3; no reliable D call. The CDR3 runs to 14 residues. The V gene's germline CDR1 is WSHSY and CDR2 SAAADI. V was clipped by 2 bases and J by 0 bases, with 5 bases between them. This chain's CDR3 is CASSEAASGNTIYF. The CDR3 nucleotides read TGCGCCAGCAGTGAGGCGGCCTCTGGAAACACCATATATTTT.

This chain links TRBV29-1 with TRBJ2-1; 7 bases map to TRBD1. From germline, CDR1 is SQVTM and CDR2 ANQGSEA. The CDR3 has 13 amino acids. J lost 14 bases, V lost 6 bases, and 16 bases had no gene match. The CDR3 loop reads CSVATKATGEEFF. Here the CDR3 DNA reads TGCAGCGTCGCCACTAAAGCCACAGGGGAAGAGTTCTTC.

This rearrangement joins TRBV4-1 to TRBJ2-5; 8 nucleotides agree with TRBD1. The germline gives CDR1 MGHRA, CDR2 YSYEKL. The V segment lost 0 bases and the J segment 5 bases; nucleotides outside the gene matches: 5. The CDR3 is made up of 15 amino acids. The CDR3 is CASSQETGVAETQYF. The CDR3, as DNA: TGCGCCAGCAGCCAAGAGACAGGGGTAGCGGAGACCCAGTACTTC.

The chain couples TRBV29-1 to TRBJ1-1, with D possibly matching TRBD1 (6 bases). The CDR3 contains 13 residues. Germline V gives CDR1 SQVTM, CDR2 ANQGSEA. Between the trimmed V and J ends, which lost 7 bases and 4 bases, there was a span of 16 bases. The CDR3: CSAEGGESTEAFF. The CDR3 DNA reads as TGCAGCGCCGAGGGGGGGGAGAGCACTGAAGCTTTCTTT.

The chain couples TRBV28 to TRBJ1-2; D uncertain. Between the trimmed V and J ends, which lost 6 bases and 8 bases, there was a span of 16 bases. The CDR3 totals 13 residues. The V gene's germline CDR1 is MDHEN and CDR2 SYDVKM. CDR3: CASSLMRARGYTF. CDR3 coding DNA: TGTGCCAGCAGCCTCATGAGGGCCCGGGGCTACACCTTC.

This clone was detected once. The genes are TRBV7-9 and TRBJ2-5, with TRBD2 matching 7 bases. V shed 4 bases and J 1 base; nucleotides not matched to a gene: 3. CDR1 SEHNR and CDR2 FQNEAQ come from the germline V gene (reference sequence). The CDR3 contains 14 residues. CDR3 sequence (DNA): TGTGCCAGCAGCTCGCCTAGCGGCCAAGAGACCCAGTACTTC. It specifies CASSSPSGQETQYF.

The rearrangement uses TRBV7-6 and TRBJ2-3; D might be TRBD2 (6 bases). The germline V gene has CDR1 SGHVS and CDR2 FNYEAQ. The CDR3 has 14 amino acids. Deletions cut 5 bases from V and 5 bases from J, with 14 bases between. The CDR3 bases are TGTGCCAGCAGCCTGACGGGAGAGGGAGATACGCAGTATTTT. Encoded protein: CASSLTGEGDTQYF.